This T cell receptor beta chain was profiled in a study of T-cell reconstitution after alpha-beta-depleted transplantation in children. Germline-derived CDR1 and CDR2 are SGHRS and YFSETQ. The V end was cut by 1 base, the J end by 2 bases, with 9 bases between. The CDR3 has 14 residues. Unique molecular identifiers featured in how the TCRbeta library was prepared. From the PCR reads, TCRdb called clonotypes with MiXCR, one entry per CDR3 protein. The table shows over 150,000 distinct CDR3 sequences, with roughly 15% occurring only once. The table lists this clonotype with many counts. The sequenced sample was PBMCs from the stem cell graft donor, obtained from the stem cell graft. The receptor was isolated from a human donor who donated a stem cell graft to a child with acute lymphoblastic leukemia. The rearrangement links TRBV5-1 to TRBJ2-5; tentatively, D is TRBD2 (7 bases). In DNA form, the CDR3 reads TGCGCCAGCAGCTTGAGGGGGGGACAAGAGACCCAGTACTTC. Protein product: CASSLRGGQETQYF.